The 20 T cell receptor beta chains in this list originate from one sample, sequenced in a study of blood T cell repertoires in COVID-19. This table comes from immunoSEQ multiplex PCR, and its TCRdb copy is limited to in-frame clones, with some not included. The sample includes about 170,000 clones, roughly 80% of them seen just once. The specimen was peripheral blood. All receptors derive from a man in his 60s with acute or convalescent COVID-19.

This clone was seen just once. The chain recombines TRBV7-2 with TRBJ1-2, with D uncertain. CDR3 length: 14 residues. CDR1 and CDR2 (germline): SGHTA, FQGNSA. V shed 8 bases and J shed 5 bases, with 18 bases lying between them. The chain's CDR3 is CASGPGRFLYGYTF. The CDR3 bases are TGTGCCAGCGGACCTGGGAGGTTTCTTTATGGCTACACCTTC.

The chain recombines TRBV28 with TRBJ1-2; 7 bases are a match to TRBD1. CDR1 MDHEN and CDR2 SYDVKM come from the germline V gene. The junction had 14 bases not matched to a gene; V was cut back by 10 bases and J by 9 bases. The CDR3 has 13 amino acids. In DNA form, the CDR3 reads TGTGCCATCGGAGACAGGGAGCGATGGCGCTACACCTTC. Translation: CAIGDRERWRYTF.

This sequence joins TRBV2 and TRBJ2-7; 10 nucleotides line up with TRBD1. Germline values: CDR1 SNHLY, CDR2 FYNNEI. With 11 bases clipped from V and 2 bases from J, the junction kept 12 bases outside the gene matches. CDR3 length: 15 residues. The CDR3 region has the DNA TGTGCCGGCCAAATGGGACAGGGGTTCGCCTACGAGCAGTACTTC. Amino acid sequence: CAGQMGQGFAYEQYF.

This clone was seen only once. The rearrangement uses TRBV30 and TRBJ1-5; a possible D gene is TRBD1 (5 bases). The V end was cut by 2 bases, the J end by 7 bases, with 15 bases between. In germline, CDR1 is GTSNPN, CDR2 SVGIG (reference sequence). The CDR3 is made up of 14 amino acids. The CDR3 coding sequence is TGTGCCTGGAGTTTCAGGGTCGTCGGCCAGCCCCAGCATTTT. This encodes CAWSFRVVGQPQHF.

This rearrangement joins TRBV6-9 to TRBJ1-1; 7 nucleotides align to TRBD1. The germline CDR1 and CDR2 sequences are MNHGY and SVAAGI. V was pared by 0 bases and J by 5 bases, with 6 bases of the junction left unmatched. The CDR3 runs 15 residues. The CDR3 DNA is TGTGCCAGCAGTTATTCAATACAGGGGAAGACTGAAGCTTTCTTT. It codes for CASSYSIQGKTEAFF.

The chain has TRBV28 and TRBJ1-1; 8 bases are shared with TRBD1. There are 14 residues in the CDR3. CDR1 is MDHEN, CDR2 SYDVKM, per germline. V lost 10 bases, J lost 3 bases, and 10 bases stayed unmatched. CDR3 DNA sequence: TGTGCCACCGGCTCGGACAGGGCGCACACTGAAGCTTTCTTT. Its protein product is CATGSDRAHTEAFF.

The chain has TRBV7-2 and TRBJ2-1; 11 bases map to TRBD1. Germline V gene data show CDR1 as SGHTA and CDR2 as FQGNSA. V gave up 3 bases and J gave up 4 bases; unmatched junction bases: 2. The length of the CDR3 is 15 residues. The CDR3 here is CASSFGTGGYNEQFF. The CDR3 nucleotides read TGTGCCAGCAGCTTCGGGACAGGGGGATACAATGAGCAGTTCTTC.

The CDR3 bases are TGTGCCAGCACCCCGACAGGGGCAGGCAATCAGCCCCAGCATTTT. Protein: CASTPTGAGNQPQHF. The rearrangement uses TRBV6-5 and TRBJ1-5, with 8 positions matching TRBD1. V gave up 7 bases and J gave up 2 bases; unmatched junction bases: 7. Germline V gene sequence: CDR1 MNHEY, CDR2 SVGAGI. The CDR3 has 15 residues.

The rearrangement uses TRBV7-6 and TRBJ2-1, with TRBD2 matching over 9 bases. CDR3 length equals 20 residues. V dropped 0 bases and J dropped 6; count of bases not matched to a gene: 18. Germline CDR1 and CDR2: SGHVS and FNYEAQ. The CDR3: CASSLAQQVGGGAMRNEQFF. CDR3 DNA sequence: TGTGCCAGCAGCTTAGCGCAACAGGTCGGCGGGGGGGCCATGCGCAATGAGCAGTTCTTC.

V and J are TRBV10-3 and TRBJ1-1; tentative D call: TRBD1 (5 bases). V gave up 0 bases and J gave up 7 bases, with 9 bases separating them. Per germline, CDR1 ENHRY and CDR2 SYGVKD. The CDR3 spans 13 residues. CDR3 protein: CAISESQGFEAFF. The CDR3, as DNA: TGTGCCATCAGTGAGTCCCAGGGTTTTGAAGCTTTCTTT.

To note about this clone: Germline is not matched at one junction end, which may reflect a read error. This chain uses TRBV25-1 with TRBJ1-1; no firm D call. The CDR3 is 8 residues long. Germline CDR1 reads MGHDK; CDR2 reads SYGVNS. The CDR3 DNA follows: TGCCCCCTTTCTGAAGCTTTCTTT. It yields the protein CPLSEAFF.

This clone was recorded at least ten times. V is TRBV19 and J is TRBJ1-5; the D is unclear. The CDR3 runs to 15 residues. CDR1 and CDR2 (germline): LNHDA, SQIVND (reference sequence). V lost 1 base, J lost 2 bases, and 9 bases lay in between. The CDR3 nucleotides read TGTGCCAGTAGTATAGGGTACCGAGGCAATCAGCCCCAGCATTTT. Amino acids: CASSIGYRGNQPQHF.

V usage is TRBV5-1 and J usage is TRBJ1-2, with a possible D match to TRBD1 (5 bases). Per germline, CDR1 SGHRS and CDR2 YFSETQ. CDR3 size: 14 residues. Deletions cut 4 bases from V and 1 base from J, with 11 bases between. The CDR3 protein is CASSVIDSNYGYTF. CDR3 DNA sequence: TGCGCCAGCAGCGTAATCGACAGTAACTATGGCTACACCTTC. The full variable domain, in which reference TRBV5-1 and TRBJ1-2 provide the parts outside the CDR3, is KAGVTQTPRYLIKTRGQQVTLSCSPISGHRSVSWYQQTPGQGLQFLFEYFSETQRNKGNFPGRFSGRQFSNSRSEMNVSTLELGDSALYLCASSVIDSNYGYTFGSGTRLTVV.

V and J are TRBV6-5 and TRBJ1-5; tentative D call: TRBD1 (6 bases). The CDR3 is 15 amino acids. V was clipped by 5 bases and J by 1 base, with 12 bases between them. Germline lookup yields CDR1 MNHEY and CDR2 SVGAGI. The DNA for the CDR3 is TGTGCCAGCAGTCATTCAACAGGGAGCAATCAGCCCCAGCATTTT. It is translated as CASSHSTGSNQPQHF.

The chain carries TRBV25-1 and TRBJ2-5; 9 nucleotides align to TRBD1. CDR1 MGHDK and CDR2 SYGVNS come from the germline V gene. V lost 2 bases, J lost 5 bases, and 9 bases stayed unmatched. CDR3 length equals 16 residues. The CDR3 is CASSEEGQGSGETQYF. The CDR3 nucleotides are TGTGCCAGCAGTGAAGAGGGACAGGGATCAGGGGAGACCCAGTACTTC.

This clone was counted once. The CDR3 DNA reads TGCGCCAGCAGCCAAGGTAGGGGGTATTCCAATTCACCCCTCCACTTT. Its protein product is CASSQGRGYSNSPLHF. V gene TRBV4-1 combines with J gene TRBJ1-6; perhaps TRBD1 as D (6 bases). CDR1 is MGHRA, CDR2 YSYEKL, per germline. V was shortened by 1 base and J by 7 bases, with 14 bases between the two germline ends. The CDR3 runs to 16 residues.

This clone was counted once. V usage is TRBV7-9 and J usage is TRBJ2-1; TRBD1 aligns across 10 bases. Germline values: CDR1 SEHNR, CDR2 FQNEAQ (reference sequence). The CDR3 is made up of 15 amino acids. J was trimmed by 8 bases and V by 3 bases; bases with no gene match: 7. The CDR3 sequence is CASSFYRDRGDEQFF. The CDR3 DNA sequence: TGTGCCAGCAGCTTCTACCGGGACAGGGGAGATGAGCAGTTCTTC. Looking up the rest from reference TRBV7-9 and TRBJ2-1 gives the full variable domain: DTGVSQNPRHKITKRGQNVTFRCDPISEHNRLYWYRQTLGQGPEFLTYFQNEAQLEKSRLLSDRFSAERPKGSFSTLEIQRTEQGDSAMYLCASSFYRDRGDEQFFGPGTRLTVL.

This chain uses TRBV28 with TRBJ2-7; 7 nucleotides line up with TRBD1. The CDR3 is made up of 16 amino acids. The J segment lost 4 bases and the V segment lost 5 bases, leaving 14 bases of the junction unmatched. CDR1 is MDHEN, CDR2 SYDVKM, per germline. Here the CDR3 reads CASSETGTEHRYEQYF. The CDR3 bases are TGTGCCAGCAGTGAGACCGGGACAGAGCATAGGTACGAGCAGTACTTC.

The V call is TRBV11-1, the J call TRBJ1-5; possibly TRBD1 for D (5 bases). Trimming cost V 2 bases and J 0 bases, with 5 bases left between them. The CDR3 consists of 14 residues. Germline-derived CDR1 and CDR2 are SGHAT and FQDESV (reference sequence). CDR3 bases: TGTGCCAGCAGCTTAAGGGGTAGCAATCAGCCCCAGCATTTT. Translation: CASSLRGSNQPQHF.

V and J are TRBV5-6 and TRBJ1-1; a weak D match, TRBD1 (5 bases). This CDR3 region has 14 residues. CDR1 and CDR2 from the germline V gene are SGHDT and YYEEEE. The V and J ends lost 4 bases and 5 bases respectively, with 15 bases between them. In nucleotides, the CDR3 is TGTGCCAGCAGCCGGGGGGTAGGCGGGACTGAAGCTTTCTTT. Translated, it gives CASSRGVGGTEAFF.